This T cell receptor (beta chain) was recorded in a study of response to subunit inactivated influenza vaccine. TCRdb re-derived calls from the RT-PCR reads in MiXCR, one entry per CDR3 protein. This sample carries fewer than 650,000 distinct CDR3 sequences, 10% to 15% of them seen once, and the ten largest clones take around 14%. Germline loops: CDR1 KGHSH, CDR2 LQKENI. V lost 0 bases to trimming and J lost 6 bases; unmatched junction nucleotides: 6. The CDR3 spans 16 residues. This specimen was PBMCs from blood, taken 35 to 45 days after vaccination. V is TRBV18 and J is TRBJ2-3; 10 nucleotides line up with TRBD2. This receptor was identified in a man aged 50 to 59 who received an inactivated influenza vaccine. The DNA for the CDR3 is TGTGCCAGCTCACCACCAGCGGGAGGGTCTATGGATACGCAGTATTTT. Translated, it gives CASSPPAGGSMDTQYF. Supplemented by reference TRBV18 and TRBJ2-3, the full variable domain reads NAGVMQNPRHLVRRRGQEARLRCSPMKGHSHVYWYRQLPEEGLKFMVYLQKENIIDESGMPKERFSAEFPKEGPSILRIQQVVRGDSAAYFCASSPPAGGSMDTQYFGPGTRLTVL.